This section outlines one T cell receptor (beta chain) sequence together with its context. This specimen belongs to a study of blood T cell dynamics during melanoma immunotherapy. Time point given: pre-treatment baseline. Per the germline V gene, CDR1 is SGHAT and CDR2 is FQNNGV. With V trimmed by 4 bases and J by 0 bases, 2 bases remained unmatched. The CDR3 has 16 residues. Data came from immunoSEQ multiplex PCR; TCRdb stores just in-frame clones and leaves some out. The sample records approximately 15,000 clones, around 83% being singletons. Material: blood, obtained from a patient treated with checkpoint blockade. This TCR was sampled from a human donor with melanoma. The chain joins TRBV11-2 to TRBJ2-6; TRBD1 matches 8 bases. The CDR3 spells CASSSGGRSGANVLTF. DNA of the CDR3: TGTGCCAGCAGCTCAGGGGGCCGCTCTGGGGCCAACGTCCTGACTTTC.